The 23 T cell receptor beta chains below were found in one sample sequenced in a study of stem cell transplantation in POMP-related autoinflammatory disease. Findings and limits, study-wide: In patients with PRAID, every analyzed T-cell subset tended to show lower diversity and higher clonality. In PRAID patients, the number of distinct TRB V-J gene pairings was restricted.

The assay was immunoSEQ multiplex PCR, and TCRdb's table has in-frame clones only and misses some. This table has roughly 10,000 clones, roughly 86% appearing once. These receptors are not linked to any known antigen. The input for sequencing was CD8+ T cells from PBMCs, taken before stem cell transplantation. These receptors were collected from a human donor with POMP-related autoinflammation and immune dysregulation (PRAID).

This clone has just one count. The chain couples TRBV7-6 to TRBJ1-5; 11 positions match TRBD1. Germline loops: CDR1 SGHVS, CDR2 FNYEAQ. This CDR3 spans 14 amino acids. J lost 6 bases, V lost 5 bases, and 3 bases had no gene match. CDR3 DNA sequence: TGTGCCAGCAGCCCTGGACAGGGGGCTCAGCCCCAGCATTTT. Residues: CASSPGQGAQPQHF.

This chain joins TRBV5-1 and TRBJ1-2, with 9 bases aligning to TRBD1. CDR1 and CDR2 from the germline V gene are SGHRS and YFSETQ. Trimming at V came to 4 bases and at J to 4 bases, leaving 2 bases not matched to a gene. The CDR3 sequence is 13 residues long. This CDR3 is CASSRDRAYGYTF. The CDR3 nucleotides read TGCGCCAGCAGCCGGGACAGGGCCTATGGCTACACCTTC.

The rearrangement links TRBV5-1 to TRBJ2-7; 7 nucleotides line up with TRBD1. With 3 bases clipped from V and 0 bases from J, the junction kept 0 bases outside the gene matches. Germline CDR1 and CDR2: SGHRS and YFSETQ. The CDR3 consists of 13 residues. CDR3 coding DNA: TGCGCCAGCAGCTACAGGGGCTCCTACGAGCAGTACTTC. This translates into CASSYRGSYEQYF. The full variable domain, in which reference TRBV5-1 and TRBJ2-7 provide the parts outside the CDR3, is KAGVTQTPRYLIKTRGQQVTLSCSPISGHRSVSWYQQTPGQGLQFLFEYFSETQRNKGNFPGRFSGRQFSNSRSEMNVSTLELGDSALYLCASSYRGSYEQYFGPGTRLTVT.

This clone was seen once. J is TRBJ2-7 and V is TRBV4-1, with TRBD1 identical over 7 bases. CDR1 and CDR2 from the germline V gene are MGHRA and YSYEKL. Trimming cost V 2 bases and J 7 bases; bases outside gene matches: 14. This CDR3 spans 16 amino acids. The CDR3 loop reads CASSQTTGTADREQYF. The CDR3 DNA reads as TGCGCCAGCAGCCAAACCACCGGGACAGCCGACCGGGAGCAGTACTTC.

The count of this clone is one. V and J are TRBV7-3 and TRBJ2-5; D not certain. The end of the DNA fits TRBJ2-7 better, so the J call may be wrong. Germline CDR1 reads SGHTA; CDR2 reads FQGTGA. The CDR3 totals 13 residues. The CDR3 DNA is TGTGCCAGCAGCCCGACATCTTCCTACGAGCAGTACTTC. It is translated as CASSPTSSYEQYF.

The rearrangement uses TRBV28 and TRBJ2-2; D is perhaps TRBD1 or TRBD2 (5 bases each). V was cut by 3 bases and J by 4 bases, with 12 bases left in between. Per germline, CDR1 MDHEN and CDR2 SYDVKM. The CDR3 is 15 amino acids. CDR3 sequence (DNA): TGTGCCAGCAGTTTGAGGGGAGTGGGCACCGGGGAGCTGTTTTTT. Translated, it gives CASSLRGVGTGELFF.

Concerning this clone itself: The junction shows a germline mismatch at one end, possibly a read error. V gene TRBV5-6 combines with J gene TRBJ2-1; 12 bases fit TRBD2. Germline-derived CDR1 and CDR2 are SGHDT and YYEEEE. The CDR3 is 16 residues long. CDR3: CASSLGLAGGPGEQFF. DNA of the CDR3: TGTGCTAGCAGCTTAGGTCTAGCGGGAGGGCCGGGTGAGCAGTTCTTC.

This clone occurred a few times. The CDR3 is CAWSVSGNTIYF. CDR3 in DNA: TGTGCCTGGAGTGTATCTGGAAACACCATATATTTT. V is TRBV30 and J is TRBJ1-3; D is undetermined. This CDR3 is 12 amino acids long. The V gene's germline CDR1 is GTSNPN and CDR2 SVGIG (reference sequence). V dropped 0 bases and J dropped 1 base, with 1 base sitting between them.

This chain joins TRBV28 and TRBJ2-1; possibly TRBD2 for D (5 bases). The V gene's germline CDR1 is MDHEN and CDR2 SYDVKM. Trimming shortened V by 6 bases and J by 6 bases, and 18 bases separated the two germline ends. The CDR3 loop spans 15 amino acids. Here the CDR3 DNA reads TGTGCCAGCAGGATTCTAGCCCTAGCAGGCAATGAGCAGTTCTTC. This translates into CASRILALAGNEQFF.

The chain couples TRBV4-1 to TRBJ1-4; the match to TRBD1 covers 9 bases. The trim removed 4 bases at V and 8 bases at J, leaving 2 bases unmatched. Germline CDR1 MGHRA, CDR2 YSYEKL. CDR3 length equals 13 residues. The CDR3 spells CASSPGTGEKLFF. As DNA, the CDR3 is TGCGCCAGCAGCCCCGGGACAGGGGAAAAACTGTTTTTT.

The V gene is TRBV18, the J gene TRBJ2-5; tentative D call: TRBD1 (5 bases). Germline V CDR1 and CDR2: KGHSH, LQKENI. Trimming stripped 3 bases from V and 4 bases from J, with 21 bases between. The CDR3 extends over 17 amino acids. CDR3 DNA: TGTGCCAGCTCACCTCAGTTGTCAGGGATTTTTGGAGAGACCCAGTACTTC. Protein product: CASSPQLSGIFGETQYF.

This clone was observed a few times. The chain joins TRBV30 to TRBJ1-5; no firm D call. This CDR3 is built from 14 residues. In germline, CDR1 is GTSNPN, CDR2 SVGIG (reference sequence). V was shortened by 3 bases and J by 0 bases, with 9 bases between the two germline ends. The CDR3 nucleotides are TGTGCCTGGAGCTCCCCACTTAGCAATCAGCCCCAGCATTTT. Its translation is CAWSSPLSNQPQHF. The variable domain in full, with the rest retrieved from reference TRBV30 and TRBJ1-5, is SQTIHQWPATLVQPVGSPLSLECTVEGTSNPNLYWYRQAAGRGLQLLFYSVGIGQISSEVPQNLSASRPQDRQFILSSKKLLLSDSGFYLCAWSSPLSNQPQHFGDGTRLSIL.

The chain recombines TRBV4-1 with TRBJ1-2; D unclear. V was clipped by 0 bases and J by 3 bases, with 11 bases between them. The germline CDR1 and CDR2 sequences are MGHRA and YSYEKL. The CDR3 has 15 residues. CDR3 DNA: TGCGCCAGCAGCCAAGATCCGGGAGACGACTATGGCTACACCTTC. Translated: CASSQDPGDDYGYTF.

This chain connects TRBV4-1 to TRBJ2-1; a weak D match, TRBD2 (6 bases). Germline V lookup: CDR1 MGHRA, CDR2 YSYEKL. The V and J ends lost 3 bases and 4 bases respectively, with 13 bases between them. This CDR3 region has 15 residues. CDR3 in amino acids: CASSQWWGDYNEQFF. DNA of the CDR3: TGCGCCAGCAGCCAGTGGTGGGGGGATTACAATGAGCAGTTCTTC.

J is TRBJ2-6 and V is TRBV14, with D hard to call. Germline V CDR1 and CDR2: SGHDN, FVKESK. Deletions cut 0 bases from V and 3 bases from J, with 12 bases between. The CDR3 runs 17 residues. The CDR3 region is CASSQEARLGGANVLTF. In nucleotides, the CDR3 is TGTGCCAGCAGCCAAGAGGCTAGACTCGGTGGGGCCAACGTCCTGACTTTC.

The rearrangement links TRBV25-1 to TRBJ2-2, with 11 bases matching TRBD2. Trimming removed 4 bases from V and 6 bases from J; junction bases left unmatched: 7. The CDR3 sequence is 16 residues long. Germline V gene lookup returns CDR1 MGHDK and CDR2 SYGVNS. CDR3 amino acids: CASSGPKGLAAGELFF. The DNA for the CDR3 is TGTGCCAGCAGTGGACCTAAGGGACTAGCGGCCGGGGAGCTGTTTTTT.

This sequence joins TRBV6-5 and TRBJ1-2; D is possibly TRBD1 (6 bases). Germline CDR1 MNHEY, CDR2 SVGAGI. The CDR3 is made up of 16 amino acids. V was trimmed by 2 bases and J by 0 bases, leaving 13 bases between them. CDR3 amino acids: CASSYTQDRANYGYTF. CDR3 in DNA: TGTGCCAGCAGTTACACCCAGGACAGAGCTAACTATGGCTACACCTTC.

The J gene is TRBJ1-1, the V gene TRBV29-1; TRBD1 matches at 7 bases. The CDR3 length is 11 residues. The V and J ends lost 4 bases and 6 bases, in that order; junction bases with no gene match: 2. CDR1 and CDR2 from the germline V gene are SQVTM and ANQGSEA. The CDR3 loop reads CSVGGGPEAFF. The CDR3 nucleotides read TGCAGCGTTGGAGGGGGCCCTGAAGCTTTCTTT. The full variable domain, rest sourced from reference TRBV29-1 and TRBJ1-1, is SAVISQKPSRDICQRGTSLTIQCQVDSQVTMMFWYRQQPGQSLTLIATANQGSEATYESGFVIDKFPISRPNLTFSTLTVSNMSPEDSSIYLCSVGGGPEAFFGQGTRLTVV.

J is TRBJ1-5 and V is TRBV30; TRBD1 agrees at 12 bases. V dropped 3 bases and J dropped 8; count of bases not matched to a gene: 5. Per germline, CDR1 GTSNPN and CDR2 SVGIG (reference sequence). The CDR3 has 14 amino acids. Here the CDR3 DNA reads TGTGCCTGGAGCGAGGGACAGGGGGCAGAGCCCCAGCATTTT. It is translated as CAWSEGQGAEPQHF.

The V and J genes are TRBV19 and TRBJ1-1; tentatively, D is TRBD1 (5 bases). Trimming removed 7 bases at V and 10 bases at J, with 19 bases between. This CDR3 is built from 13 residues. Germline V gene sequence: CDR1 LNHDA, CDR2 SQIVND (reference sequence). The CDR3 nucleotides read TGTGCCAGTATTTCGGCAGGGCAAGAGGTAGCTTTCTTT. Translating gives CASISAGQEVAFF.

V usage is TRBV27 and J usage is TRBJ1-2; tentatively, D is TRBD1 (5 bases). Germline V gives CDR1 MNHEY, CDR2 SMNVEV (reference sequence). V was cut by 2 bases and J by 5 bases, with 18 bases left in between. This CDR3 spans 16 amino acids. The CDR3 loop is CASSLRGGGFGYGYTF. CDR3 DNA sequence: TGTGCCAGCAGTTTAAGGGGAGGAGGGTTTGGTTATGGCTACACCTTC.

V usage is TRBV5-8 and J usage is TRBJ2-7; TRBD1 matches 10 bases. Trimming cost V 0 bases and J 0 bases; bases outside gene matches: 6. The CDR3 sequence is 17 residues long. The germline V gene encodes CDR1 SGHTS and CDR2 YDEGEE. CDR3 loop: CASSLGWDRGNSYEQYF. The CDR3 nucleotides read TGTGCCAGCAGCTTGGGCTGGGACAGGGGCAACTCCTACGAGCAGTACTTC.

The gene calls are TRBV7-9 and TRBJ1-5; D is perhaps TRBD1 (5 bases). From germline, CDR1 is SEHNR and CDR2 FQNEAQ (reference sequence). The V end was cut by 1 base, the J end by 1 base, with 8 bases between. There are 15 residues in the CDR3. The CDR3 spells CASSLVGASNQPQHF. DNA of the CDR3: TGTGCCAGCAGCTTAGTAGGGGCGAGCAATCAGCCCCAGCATTTT. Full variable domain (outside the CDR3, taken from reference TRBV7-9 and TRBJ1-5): DTGVSQNPRHKITKRGQNVTFRCDPISEHNRLYWYRQTLGQGPEFLTYFQNEAQLEKSRLLSDRFSAERPKGSFSTLEIQRTEQGDSAMYLCASSLVGASNQPQHFGDGTRLSIL.